This T cell receptor (beta chain) was sequenced in a study of CD8+ T cells in alopecia areata. The overall study: Scalp area affected, as a percentage, set the severity score of treated patients.

On this clone: What it binds is unknown.

The CDR3 is 12 amino acids. Germline lookup yields CDR1 GTSNPN and CDR2 SVGIG (reference sequence). Trimming took 5 bases from V and 4 from J, leaving 11 bases between them. Specified treatment: oral pan-JAK inhibitor, 5-10 mg twice daily. As part of sample collection, lesional scalp punch biopsies and peripheral blood were taken from alopecia areata patients. Sequencing used cDNA as its template, made by extracting RNA and reverse transcribing it. Measured with immunoSEQ multiplex PCR; TCRdb has only the in-frame clones, and not every one. The sample carries around 200,000 clones, less than 65% recorded once. Study observations and caveats: The study found higher clonality in lesional than normal scalp, especially in alopecia totalis/universalis.

J is TRBJ1-1 and V is TRBV30, with a tentative D call TRBD1 (5 bases). The TCR sequence derives from a human donor with alopecia areata. This specimen consisted of CD4+ T cells sorted from blood, obtained at week 4, from a patient treated with tofacitinib. The CDR3 loop is CAWGGQRTEAFF. The CDR3 DNA is TGTGCCTGGGGTGGACAACGCACTGAAGCTTTCTTT.